This T cell receptor beta chain originates from a study of cytomegalovirus exposure and HLA in healthy donors. General study findings and limits: Information on immune exposure was restricted to one variable (CMV serostatus).

This PCR relied on a set of 60 Vbeta primers and 13 Jbeta primers. Profiled with immunoSEQ multiplex PCR; TCRdb holds only in-frame clones, not every one. The sample table includes 60,000 to 65,000 clones. Turning to this clone: The antigen is unknown. The junction does not match germline at one end; this may be a read error. The same CDR3 arises from other DNA sequences in this sample as well.

CDR1 and CDR2 from the germline V gene are SGHRS and YFSETQ. The CDR3 runs to 15 residues. The receptor's source is a woman aged 18-29 years in good health and CMV-seronegative. This sequence joins TRBV5-1 and TRBJ1-6; D is perhaps TRBD1 (5 bases). The sequencing sample was made of PBMCs. CDR3 sequence: CASSPDGAGNSPLHF. The CDR3 region has the DNA TGCGCCAGCAGCCCGGATGGGGCCGGTAATTCACCCCTACACTTT.